A selection of T cell receptor beta chains follows, all from one sample in a study of OX40 agonist ivuxolimab in advanced cancers. The assay was immunoSEQ multiplex PCR, and TCRdb's table has in-frame clones only and misses some. The repertoire holds around 70,000 clones, with around four fifths as singletons. The source material was CD4+ or CD8+ T cells sorted from blood, sampled in a trial of the OX40 agonist ivuxolimab. The source is an adult with an advanced solid tumor such as melanoma, head and neck, liver or kidney cancer. CDR3s include the opening cysteine and the closing phenylalanine or tryptophan. D genes are given only for firm matches.

TRBJ2-5,11,-,TRBV20-1,TGCAGTGTAAAAGTAGAGGAGACCCAGTACTTC,CSVKVEETQYF
TRBJ2-7,15,-,TRBV6-5,TGTGCCAGCACCCAGGGCTACCTTAAGGGGTACGAGCAGTACTTC,CASTQGYLKGYEQYF
TRBJ2-3,18,TRBD2,TRBV13,TGTGCCAGCAGCTCCAGGAGGGGACTAGCGGGGGGTGCAGATACGCAGTATTTT,CASSSRRGLAGGADTQYF
TRBJ2-3,13,-,TRBV7-6,TGTGCCAGCAGCTTTTCCCCATCAGATACGCAGTATTTT,CASSFSPSDTQYF
TRBJ1-2,17,TRBD1,TRBV4-3,TGCGCCAGCAGCCAAGATGTCACAGGGGGCGCACGTTATGGCTACACCTTC,CASSQDVTGGARYGYTF
TRBJ1-1,14,TRBD1,TRBV5-4,TGTGCCAGCAGCTCGGACAGGGGTAACACTGAAGCTTTCTTT,CASSSDRGNTEAFF
TRBJ1-3,13,-,TRBV9,TGTGCCAGTCTTGGGACGGCTGGAAACACCATATATTTT,CASLGTAGNTIYF
TRBJ1-3,15,-,TRBV30,TGTGCCTGGAGTACTTGGGCGAACTCTGGAAACACCATATATTTT,CAWSTWANSGNTIYF
TRBJ2-3,15,TRBD1,TRBV6-4,TGTGCCAGCAGTCTAGGGACAGGGGGCGCAGATACGCAGTATTTT,CASSLGTGGADTQYF
TRBJ1-3,15,-,TRBV6-6,TGTGCCAGCAGTTACTCGTGGGGAACTGGAAACACCATATATTTT,CASSYSWGTGNTIYF